This T cell receptor beta chain derives from a study of beta chain features in type 1 diabetes. Notes on the study in general: Although PCR might favor shorter templates, it would do so equally in patients and controls.

V lost 1 base and J 6 bases, leaving 12 bases between the germline ends. The V gene's germline CDR1 is SEHNR and CDR2 FQNEAQ (reference sequence). This CDR3 region has 15 residues. Naive, central memory, regulatory and stem cell-like memory cells within the CD4+ compartment were sorted using CD45RO/CCR7/CD25/CD127/CD95/CD27. Reverse transcribing all isolated RNA meant expressed TCRB transcripts were sequenced. Some clones are missing from TCRdb's copy, which holds only in-frame ones; the method was immunoSEQ multiplex PCR. The repertoire consists of about 350,000 clones, with roughly a fifth occurring once and the leading ten covering 0.035% to 0.055%. Details on this clone: Its cognate antigen is unknown.

The sequenced sample consisted of naive CD4+ T cells from blood. V and J are TRBV7-9 and TRBJ2-2; the D is unclear. The TCR sequence derives from a woman under 30 in good health. CDR3 in DNA: TGTGCCAGCAGCTTAGACAGCCGCCTGGCCGGGGAGCTGTTTTTT. Protein: CASSLDSRLAGELFF.